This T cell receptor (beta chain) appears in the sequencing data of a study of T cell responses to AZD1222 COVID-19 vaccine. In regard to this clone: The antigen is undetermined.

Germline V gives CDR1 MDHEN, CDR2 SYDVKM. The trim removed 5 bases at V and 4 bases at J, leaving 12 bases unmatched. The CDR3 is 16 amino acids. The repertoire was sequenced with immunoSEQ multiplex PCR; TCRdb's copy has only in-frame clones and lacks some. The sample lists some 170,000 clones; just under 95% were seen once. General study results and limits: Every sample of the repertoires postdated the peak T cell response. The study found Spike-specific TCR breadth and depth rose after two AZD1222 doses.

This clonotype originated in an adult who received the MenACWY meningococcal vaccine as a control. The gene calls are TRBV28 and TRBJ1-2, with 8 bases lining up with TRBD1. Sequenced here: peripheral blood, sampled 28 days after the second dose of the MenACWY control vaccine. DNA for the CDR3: TGTGCCAGCAGTCCCACCCGCCTCGACAGGGGCTATGGCTACACCTTC. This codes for CASSPTRLDRGYGYTF.